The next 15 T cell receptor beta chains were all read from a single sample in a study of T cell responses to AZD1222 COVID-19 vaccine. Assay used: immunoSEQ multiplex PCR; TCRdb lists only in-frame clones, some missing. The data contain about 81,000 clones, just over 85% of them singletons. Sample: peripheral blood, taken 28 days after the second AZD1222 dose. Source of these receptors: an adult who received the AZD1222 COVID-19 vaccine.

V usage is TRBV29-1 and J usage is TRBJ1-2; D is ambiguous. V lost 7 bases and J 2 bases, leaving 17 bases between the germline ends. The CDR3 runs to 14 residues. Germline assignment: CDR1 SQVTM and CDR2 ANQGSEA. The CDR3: CSATGLSENYGYTF. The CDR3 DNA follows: TGCAGCGCCACCGGATTAAGCGAAAACTATGGCTACACCTTC.

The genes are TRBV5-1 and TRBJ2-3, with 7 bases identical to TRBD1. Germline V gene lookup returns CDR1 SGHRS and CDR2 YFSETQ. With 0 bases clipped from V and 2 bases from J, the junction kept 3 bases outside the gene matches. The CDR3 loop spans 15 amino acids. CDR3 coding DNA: TGCGCCAGCAGCTTGGGGGGACAGCTCACAGATACGCAGTATTTT. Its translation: CASSLGGQLTDTQYF.

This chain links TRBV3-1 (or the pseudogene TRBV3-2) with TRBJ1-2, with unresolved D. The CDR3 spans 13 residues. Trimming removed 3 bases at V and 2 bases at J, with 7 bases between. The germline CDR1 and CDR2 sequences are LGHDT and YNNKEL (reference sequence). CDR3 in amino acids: CASSHQGNYGYTF. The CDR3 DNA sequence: TGTGCCAGCAGCCACCAAGGGAACTATGGCTACACCTTC.

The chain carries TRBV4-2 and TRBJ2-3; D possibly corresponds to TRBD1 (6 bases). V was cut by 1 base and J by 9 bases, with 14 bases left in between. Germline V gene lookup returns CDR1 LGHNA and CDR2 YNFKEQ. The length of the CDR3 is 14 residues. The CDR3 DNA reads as TGTGCCAGCAGCCAAGGCATCCAGGGGCTGACGCAGTATTTT. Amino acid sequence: CASSQGIQGLTQYF.

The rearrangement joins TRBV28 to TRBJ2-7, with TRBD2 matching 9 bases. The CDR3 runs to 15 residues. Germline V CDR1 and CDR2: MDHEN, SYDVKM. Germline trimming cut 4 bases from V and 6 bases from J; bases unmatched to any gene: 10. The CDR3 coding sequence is TGTGCCAGCAGTTCGCCCAGAGGGACTAGCCTCGAGCAGTACTTC. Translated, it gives CASSSPRGTSLEQYF.

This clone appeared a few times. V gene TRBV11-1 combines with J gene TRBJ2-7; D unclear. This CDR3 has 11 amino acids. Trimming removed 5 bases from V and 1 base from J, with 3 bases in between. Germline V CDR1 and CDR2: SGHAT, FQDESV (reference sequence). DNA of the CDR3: TGTGCCAGCAGCCCTTCCTACGAGCAGTACTTC. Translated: CASSPSYEQYF.

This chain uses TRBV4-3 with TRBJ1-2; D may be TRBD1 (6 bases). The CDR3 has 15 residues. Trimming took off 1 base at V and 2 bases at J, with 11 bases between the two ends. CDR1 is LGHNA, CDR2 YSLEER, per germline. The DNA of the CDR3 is TGCGCCAGCAGCCAAGGCGGCGGGACAAACTATGGCTACACCTTC. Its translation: CASSQGGGTNYGYTF.

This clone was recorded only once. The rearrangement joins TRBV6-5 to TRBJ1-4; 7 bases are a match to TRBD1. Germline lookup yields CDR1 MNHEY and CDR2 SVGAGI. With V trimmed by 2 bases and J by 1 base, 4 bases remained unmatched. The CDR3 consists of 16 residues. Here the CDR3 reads CASSYRQGGTNEKLFF. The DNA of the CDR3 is TGTGCCAGCAGTTACCGACAGGGAGGAACTAATGAAAAACTGTTTTTT.

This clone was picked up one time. CDR3 region: CASSLYGDYGYTF. The CDR3 DNA follows: TGTGCCAGCAGCCTATATGGCGACTATGGCTACACCTTC. This chain links TRBV11-2 with TRBJ1-2, with no clear D. Germline V gene lookup returns CDR1 SGHAT and CDR2 FQNNGV. This CDR3 spans 13 amino acids. Trimming removed 5 bases at V and 3 bases at J, with 10 bases between.

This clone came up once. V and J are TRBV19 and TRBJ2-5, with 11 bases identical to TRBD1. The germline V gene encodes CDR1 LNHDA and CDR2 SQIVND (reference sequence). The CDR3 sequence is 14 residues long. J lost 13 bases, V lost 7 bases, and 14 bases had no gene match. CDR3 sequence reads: CASNMGQGEYRTYF. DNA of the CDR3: TGTGCCAGTAATATGGGACAGGGGGAGTATAGGACGTACTTC.

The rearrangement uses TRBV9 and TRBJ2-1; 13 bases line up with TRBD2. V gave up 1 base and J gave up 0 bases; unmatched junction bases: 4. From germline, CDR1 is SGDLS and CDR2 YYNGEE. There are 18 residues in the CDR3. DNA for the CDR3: TGTGCCAGCAGCGTACGTTGGACTAGCGGGAGCTCCTACAATGAGCAGTTCTTC. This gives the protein CASSVRWTSGSSYNEQFF.

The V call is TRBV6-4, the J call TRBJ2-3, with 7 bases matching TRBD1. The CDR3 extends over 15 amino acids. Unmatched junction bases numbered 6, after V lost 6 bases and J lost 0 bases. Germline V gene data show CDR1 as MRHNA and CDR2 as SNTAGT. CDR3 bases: TGTGCCAGCAGAAGGACAGGTTCTAGCACAGATACGCAGTATTTT. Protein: CASRRTGSSTDTQYF.

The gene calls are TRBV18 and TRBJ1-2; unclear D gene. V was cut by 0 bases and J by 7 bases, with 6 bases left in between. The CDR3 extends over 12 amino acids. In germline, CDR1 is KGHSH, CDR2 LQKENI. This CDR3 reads CASSPPFAGYTF. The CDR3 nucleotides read TGTGCCAGCTCACCACCGTTCGCTGGCTACACCTTC.

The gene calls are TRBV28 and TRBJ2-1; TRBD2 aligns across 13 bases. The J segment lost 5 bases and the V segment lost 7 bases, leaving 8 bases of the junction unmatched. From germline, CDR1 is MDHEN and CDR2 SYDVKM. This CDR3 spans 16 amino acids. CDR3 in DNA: TGTGCCAGCACCGGGACTAGCGGGAAAAATAACAATGAGCAGTTCTTC. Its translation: CASTGTSGKNNNEQFF. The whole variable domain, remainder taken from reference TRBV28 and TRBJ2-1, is DVKVTQSSRYLVKRTGEKVFLECVQDMDHENMFWYRQDPGLGLRLIYFSYDVKMKEKGDIPEGYSVSREKKERFSLILESASTNQTSMYLCASTGTSGKNNNEQFFGPGTRLTVL.

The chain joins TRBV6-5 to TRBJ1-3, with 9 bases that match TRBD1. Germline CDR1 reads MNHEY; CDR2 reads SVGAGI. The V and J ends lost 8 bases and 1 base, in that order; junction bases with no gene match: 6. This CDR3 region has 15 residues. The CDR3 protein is CASVDRGWSGNTIYF. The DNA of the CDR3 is TGTGCCAGCGTGGACAGGGGATGGTCTGGAAACACCATATATTTT.